Following are 18 T cell receptor beta chains from one sample sequenced in a study of shared clonotypes between healthy human individuals. The assay was immunoSEQ multiplex PCR, and TCRdb's table has in-frame clones only and misses some. The sample has about 1.5 million clones, roughly 96% seen once. The specimen sequenced was naive CD4+ T cells sorted from blood. This sample's subset: CD45RA+ positively selected. The receptors stem from a man aged 30-40 years in good health.

The rearrangement uses TRBV5-5 and TRBJ2-5; possible D gene TRBD2, 5 bases. This CDR3 region has 15 residues. The germline V and J ends were trimmed by 3 bases and 5 bases, with 17 bases remaining between them. Germline V gene sequence: CDR1 SGHKS, CDR2 YYEKEE (reference sequence). CDR3 nucleotides: TGTGCCAGCAGCTCGATAGCGCCAGTGGGTGAGACCCAGTACTTC. Protein product: CASSSIAPVGETQYF.

The chain uses TRBV30 and TRBJ2-2; D is unresolved. V was clipped by 2 bases and J by 0 bases, with 10 bases between them. The germline V gene encodes CDR1 GTSNPN and CDR2 SVGIG (reference sequence). The CDR3 is 15 amino acids. In DNA form, the CDR3 reads TGTGCCTGGAGTTGGGGTCGAGCGAACACCGGGGAGCTGTTTTTT. As protein: CAWSWGRANTGELFF.

This clone was observed a single time. J is TRBJ1-1 and V is TRBV5-1, with 9 bases identical to TRBD1. With 5 bases clipped from V and 5 bases from J, the junction kept 4 bases outside the gene matches. This CDR3 region has 13 residues. The germline CDR1 and CDR2 sequences are SGHRS and YFSETQ. The CDR3 reads CASRQGARTEAFF. CDR3 in DNA: TGCGCCAGCAGACAGGGGGCGCGGACTGAAGCTTTCTTT.

The chain carries TRBV27 and TRBJ2-7; 11 nucleotides align to TRBD1. The germline V gene has CDR1 MNHEY and CDR2 SMNVEV (reference sequence). The CDR3 is made up of 17 amino acids. V gave up 5 bases and J gave up 3 bases; unmatched junction bases: 12. The CDR3 DNA sequence: TGTGCCAGCAGTCGACTACATACCGGGACAGGGGGCTACGAGCAGTACTTC. This codes for CASSRLHTGTGGYEQYF.

The count of this clone is one. This rearrangement joins TRBV19 to TRBJ1-2; 7 positions match TRBD1. From germline, CDR1 is LNHDA and CDR2 SQIVND (reference sequence). The CDR3 is made up of 15 amino acids. V shed 4 bases, J shed 4 bases, and the junction held 9 bases outside the gene matches. The CDR3 is CASSRDRDRFYGYTF. CDR3 bases: TGTGCCAGTAGTAGGGACCGGGACAGATTCTATGGCTACACCTTC.

The chain couples TRBV30 to TRBJ2-7; D gene ambiguous. V lost 6 bases to trimming and J lost 0 bases, with 9 bases between them. CDR3 size: 12 residues. Germline lookup yields CDR1 GTSNPN and CDR2 SVGIG (reference sequence). The CDR3 nucleotides read TGTGCCTGCCTGACTGGCTCCTACGAGCAGTACTTC. It codes for CACLTGSYEQYF.

The chain uses TRBV6-6 and TRBJ2-3, with D uncertain. The CDR3 spans 15 residues. CDR1 is MNHNY and CDR2 is SVGAGI in the germline V gene (reference sequence). The ends were cut back, 6 bases at V and 8 bases at J, with 21 bases in the middle. The chain's CDR3 is CASRGGADGSGTQYF. The CDR3 nucleotides read TGTGCCAGCAGAGGTGGCGCAGACGGGTCAGGTACGCAGTATTTT.

With respect to this clone: The sample holds other DNA sequences that translate to the same CDR3. The chain uses TRBV7-2 and TRBJ2-2; D gene uncertain. The CDR3 length is 14 residues. CDR1 and CDR2 (germline): SGHTA, FQGNSA. V was pared by 5 bases and J by 4 bases, with 11 bases between. For the CDR3, the DNA is TGTGCCAGCAGCCCAAGGACCGGCACCGGGGAGCTGTTTTTT. Its protein product is CASSPRTGTGELFF.

This clone has just one count. The chain has TRBV15 and TRBJ2-3; perhaps TRBD2 as D (6 bases). The V gene's germline CDR1 is LNHNV and CDR2 YYDKDF (reference sequence). This CDR3 contains 15 residues. Deletions cut 5 bases from V and 3 bases from J, with 15 bases between. The CDR3 spells CATSPPGVRTDTQYF. CDR3 coding DNA: TGTGCCACCAGCCCGCCGGGGGTAAGGACAGATACGCAGTATTTT.

V usage is TRBV5-8 and J usage is TRBJ1-1; TRBD1 aligns across 11 bases. The CDR3 spans 16 residues. Trimming at V came to 0 bases and at J to 5 bases, leaving 6 bases not matched to a gene. The germline gives CDR1 SGHTS, CDR2 YDEGEE. Written as DNA, the CDR3 is TGTGCCAGCAGCTTGGTGATTGGGACAGGGGGGACTGAAGCTTTCTTT. Amino acid sequence: CASSLVIGTGGTEAFF.

The rearrangement links TRBV10-1 to TRBJ2-3; TRBD2 matches at 14 bases. V shed 4 bases and J 3 bases; nucleotides not matched to a gene: 3. There are 16 residues in the CDR3. The germline V gene encodes CDR1 WNHNN and CDR2 SYGVQD (reference sequence). In DNA form, the CDR3 reads TGCGCCAGCAGTGTGGGGACTAGCGGGAGAACAGATACGCAGTATTTT. It specifies CASSVGTSGRTDTQYF.

This rearrangement joins TRBV18 to TRBJ2-3, with 10 bases matching TRBD2. CDR1 is KGHSH, CDR2 LQKENI, per germline. Losses at the gene ends were 2 bases for V and 2 bases for J; bases not matched to a gene: 4. The CDR3 is 16 amino acids. This CDR3 reads CASSPRTSGPTDTQYF. The DNA for the CDR3 is TGTGCCAGCTCACCAAGGACTAGCGGTCCCACAGATACGCAGTATTTT.

This clone appeared a few times. The chain combines TRBV2 with TRBJ1-2; D unresolved. V shed 6 bases and J shed 4 bases, with 3 bases lying between them. The CDR3 has 10 amino acids. CDR1 and CDR2 (germline): SNHLY, FYNNEI. The CDR3 coding sequence is TGTGCCAGCAGCTTCTATGGCTACACCTTC. Protein: CASSFYGYTF.

A single count supports this clone. Sequence at one end of the junction differs from germline and may be a read error. The V and J genes are TRBV6-1 and TRBJ1-5; D may be TRBD1 (6 bases). The V gene's germline CDR1 is MNHNS and CDR2 SASEGT. There are 15 residues in the CDR3. CDR3 in amino acids: CASSKARGSNQPQHF. In DNA form, the CDR3 reads TGTGCCAGCAGTAAAGCTAGGGGGAGCAATCAGCCCCAGCATTTT.

With regard to this clone: This CDR3 is also generated by other DNA sequences in the sample. This chain links TRBV6-1 with TRBJ2-2; no reliable D call. The CDR3 totals 13 residues. The germline V and J ends were trimmed by 5 bases and 2 bases, with 6 bases remaining between them. Germline loops: CDR1 MNHNS, CDR2 SASEGT. This CDR3 is CASSSQNTGELFF. Written as DNA, the CDR3 is TGTGCCAGCAGTTCCCAAAACACCGGGGAGCTGTTTTTT.

The chain combines TRBV7-8 with TRBJ2-3; 11 bases match TRBD2. The V gene's germline CDR1 is SGHVS and CDR2 FQNEAQ. After removal of 5 bases from V and 2 bases from J, the junction contained 9 bases not matched to a gene. This CDR3 has 17 amino acids. The chain's CDR3 is CASSVFLAGGPTDTQYF. For the CDR3, the DNA is TGTGCCAGCAGCGTCTTTCTAGCGGGAGGCCCCACAGATACGCAGTATTTT.

The chain has TRBV7-8 and TRBJ2-7, with 14 bases lining up with TRBD2. The CDR3 covers 20 residues. CDR1 SGHVS and CDR2 FQNEAQ come from the germline V gene. After removal of 5 bases from V and 0 bases from J, the junction contained 15 bases not matched to a gene. The DNA for the CDR3 is TGTGCCAGCAGCCGAAGTAGTAGCGGGACTAGCGGGAGACTCTCCTACGAGCAGTACTTC. It yields the protein CASSRSSSGTSGRLSYEQYF.

The chain uses TRBV6-6 and TRBJ2-5; perhaps D is TRBD1 or TRBD2 (5 bases each). CDR3 length: 13 residues. Germline CDR1 reads MNHNY; CDR2 reads SVGAGI (reference sequence). Trimming shortened V by 2 bases and J by 5 bases, and 9 bases separated the two germline ends. Here the CDR3 reads CASSYGGSETQYF. The CDR3 bases are TGTGCCAGCAGTTACGGGGGATCGGAGACCCAGTACTTC.